Listed here are 9 T cell receptor beta chains from one sample, sequenced in a study of regulatory T cells in long-lasting Graves disease. Arm-PCR of CDR3 regions with iRepertoire HTBI primers generated TCR beta libraries. Each CDR3 protein is one row after TCRdb ran MiXCR on the multiplex PCR reads. The table has 350,000 to 500,000 distinct CDR3 sequences, around 23% seen once. Specified time point: persistent/refractory GD, antithyroid drugs over 5 years with positive TRAb. Extracted PBMC RNA gave rise to the TCR library. Sequences were derived from peripheral blood mononuclear cells (PBMCs), sampled when the disease was refractory, from a patient treated with antithyroid drugs. The receptors here all came from a female donor with Graves disease.

The V call is TRBV7-9, the J call TRBJ2-7; D not certain. V dropped 5 bases and J dropped 4 bases, with 12 bases sitting between them. Per germline, CDR1 SEHNR and CDR2 FQNEAQ (reference sequence). CDR3 length equals 13 residues. The CDR3 is CASSPNKKYEQYF. The CDR3 coding sequence is TGTGCCAGCAGCCCTAATAAGAAGTACGAGCAGTACTTC.

In its sample, this clonotype was seen many times. This chain joins TRBV13 and TRBJ2-5; TRBD1 is a possible D gene (6 bases). Germline V gene data show CDR1 as PRHDT and CDR2 as FYEKMQ (reference sequence). The ends were cut back, 5 bases at V and 1 base at J, with 11 bases in the middle. The CDR3 runs 14 residues. CDR3 loop: CASSPTGFQETQYF. The CDR3 DNA sequence: TGTGCCAGCAGCCCAACAGGGTTCCAAGAGACCCAGTACTTC.

A few counts support this clonotype. This chain uses TRBV27 with TRBJ2-7; D might be TRBD2 (6 bases). The CDR3 spans 13 residues. Germline V CDR1 and CDR2: MNHEY, SMNVEV (reference sequence). The V end lost 5 bases, the J end lost 7 bases, and 15 bases lay between the germline ends. The CDR3 coding sequence is TGTGCCAGCAGTCCCCTGGGGGGTACGGAGCAGTACTTC. Its translation is CASSPLGGTEQYF.

On this clonotype itself: One junction end disagrees with the germline gene, perhaps due to a read error. V usage is TRBV18 and J usage is TRBJ2-5; 7 nucleotides agree with TRBD1. Per germline, CDR1 KGHSH and CDR2 LQKENI. The CDR3 totals 15 residues. CDR3 DNA sequence: TGTGCCAGCTCACCCAATCCGGGACAGCAAGAGACCCAGCACTTC. Translated, it gives CASSPNPGQQETQHF.

This clonotype was picked up a small number of times. This chain uses TRBV7-3 with TRBJ1-1, with D hard to call. CDR1 and CDR2 (germline): SGHTA, FQGTGA. V gave up 1 base and J gave up 5 bases, with 11 bases separating them. This CDR3 region has 14 residues. The DNA of the CDR3 is TGTGCCAGCAGCTTAAACGGAGGGTTAACTGAAGCTTTCTTT. Translating it yields CASSLNGGLTEAFF.

The chain combines TRBV29-1 with TRBJ2-7, with 8 bases identical to TRBD2. CDR1 and CDR2 from the germline V gene are SQVTM and ANQGSEA. V gave up 7 bases and J gave up 1 base; unmatched junction bases: 3. This CDR3 spans 12 amino acids. The CDR3 here is CSGLAGSYEQYF. CDR3 DNA sequence: TGCAGCGGGTTAGCGGGGTCCTACGAGCAGTACTTC.

V is TRBV11-2 and J is TRBJ2-4, with D perhaps matching TRBD1 (5 bases). Per the germline V gene, CDR1 is SGHAT and CDR2 is FQNNGV. This CDR3 has 13 residues. Trimming took 1 base from V and 4 from J, leaving 5 bases between them. The CDR3 DNA sequence: TGTGCCAGCAGCTTAGGACAGAAAAACATTCAGTACTTC. It codes for CASSLGQKNIQYF.

The CDR3 loop reads CAIRGIGGGDSRNTGELFF. CDR3 DNA sequence: TGTGCCATCAGAGGTATAGGGGGCGGAGATAGCCGCAACACCGGGGAGCTGTTTTTT. This chain joins TRBV10-3 and TRBJ2-2; TRBD1 matches at 7 bases. J gave up 2 bases and V 6 bases, and 18 bases lay outside the gene matches. The CDR3 runs to 19 residues. Germline V gene data show CDR1 as ENHRY and CDR2 as SYGVKD.

The chain joins TRBV5-1 to TRBJ1-1, with D possibly TRBD1 on 6 matching bases. CDR1 and CDR2 (germline): SGHRS, YFSETQ. This CDR3 is 14 amino acids long. The V and J ends lost 4 bases and 3 bases respectively, with 13 bases between them. The CDR3 here is CASSGLGGDTEAFF. The CDR3 DNA reads TGCGCCAGCAGCGGACTAGGGGGTGACACTGAAGCTTTCTTT.